The T cell receptor (beta chain) under discussion was sequenced for a study of T cells in Graves' hyperthyroidism and ophthalmopathy. Study-wide results and caveats: The model anticipated ophthalmopathy a median around six months pre-onset.

This clonotype was seen at least ten times. The antigen remains undetermined. It was RNA transcripts that yielded the amplified TCR beta CDR3 regions. The HTBI set primed first-round TCR CDR3 RT-PCR. TCRdb redid the calling of the multiplex PCR reads with MiXCR, one entry per CDR3 protein. The data contain some 560,000 distinct CDR3 sequences, 15% to 17% of them singletons. Germline assignment: CDR1 SGHAT and CDR2 FQNNGV. The CDR3 has 17 residues. Trimming removed 5 bases from V and 8 bases from J; junction bases left unmatched: 17. Criteria for exclusion of patients were uncontrolled infection, other autoimmune disease, pregnancy or lactation. Diagnosing involved the use of clinical symptoms, serum thyroxine and TRAb, thyroid ultrasound and orbital computed tomography.

The sequence was obtained from a woman aged 30 to 39 with Graves' hyperthyroidism. This chain uses TRBV11-2 with TRBJ2-1, with 8 nucleotides matching TRBD1. Sequencing was done on a sample of blood. CDR3 sequence reads: CASSGPGQAFRIHEQFF. CDR3 sequence (DNA): TGTGCCAGCAGCGGGCCGGGACAGGCTTTTAGGATTCATGAGCAGTTCTTC.